These 32 T cell receptor beta chains were sequenced from one sample in a study of T cells in Graves' hyperthyroidism and ophthalmopathy (dated by TCRdb to the late 2010s). Preparation of the library involved multiplex PCR. Sequencing took place on an Illumina HiSeq 2000. The TCR beta CDR3 regions were amplified from RNA transcripts. The TCR CDR3 was subjected to a first round of RT-PCR using the HTBI primer set and the Qiagen OneStep RT-PCR kit. TCRdb reworked the public reads: Q25 trimming with fastp, MiXCR clone assembly, productive beta chains retained. Rows are combined by CDR3 protein, so each entry shows the most common genes and DNA. The sample table shows 600,000 to 650,000 distinct CDR3 sequences, and roughly 16% are seen once. The ten top clones hold 3.5% to 4% of the sample. Sequencing used blood. The receptor set was obtained from a woman aged 25 to 39 with Graves' hyperthyroidism.

This clonotype was counted between two and nine times. The gene calls are TRBV19 and TRBJ2-5; D is unclear. V was cut by 2 bases and J by 2 bases, with 3 bases left in between. CDR1 and CDR2 (germline): LNHDA, SQIVND (reference sequence). The CDR3 contains 12 residues. This CDR3 reads CASSINQETQYF. CDR3 DNA: TGTGCCAGTAGTATAAATCAAGAGACCCAGTACTTC.

This clonotype was picked up many times. The chain is built from TRBV5-1 and TRBJ2-1, with D uncertain. There are 16 residues in the CDR3. V lost 4 bases to trimming and J lost 0 bases, with 14 bases between them. The V gene's germline CDR1 is SGHRS and CDR2 YFSETQ. The CDR3 region has the DNA TGCGCCAGCAGCCACAATCTGGGTAGCTCCTACAATGAGCAGTTCTTC. This sequence encodes CASSHNLGSSYNEQFF.

The V call is TRBV14, the J call TRBJ2-1, with 7 bases identical to TRBD2. From germline, CDR1 is SGHDN and CDR2 FVKESK. Unmatched junction bases numbered 16, after V lost 2 bases and J lost 9 bases. This CDR3 comprises 17 residues. The CDR3 region is CASSQLGRGVYFSEQFF. CDR3 bases: TGTGCCAGCAGCCAACTCGGCCGGGGGGTTTATTTTAGTGAGCAGTTCTTC.

This clonotype was seen a handful of times. V is TRBV28 and J is TRBJ2-5; D not certain. CDR3 size: 13 residues. Germline V gene lookup returns CDR1 MDHEN and CDR2 SYDVKM. Trimming left V 3 bases short and J 1 base short, with 6 bases between. In DNA form, the CDR3 reads TGTGCCAGCAGTTTCGGTATCCAAGAGACCCAGTACTTC. Its protein product is CASSFGIQETQYF. The full variable domain, in which reference TRBV28 and TRBJ2-5 provide the parts outside the CDR3, is DVKVTQSSRYLVKRTGEKVFLECVQDMDHENMFWYRQDPGLGLRLIYFSYDVKMKEKGDIPEGYSVSREKKERFSLILESASTNQTSMYLCASSFGIQETQYFGPGTRLLVL.

At least ten counts were recorded for this clonotype. The chain is built from TRBV19 and TRBJ2-1, with 8 positions matching TRBD2. V lost 3 bases to trimming and J lost 0 bases; unmatched junction nucleotides: 1. The germline V gene encodes CDR1 LNHDA and CDR2 SQIVND (reference sequence). The CDR3 is 15 amino acids. The DNA of the CDR3 is TGTGCCAGTAGTATCAGCGGGAGCTCCTACAATGAGCAGTTCTTC. Its translation is CASSISGSSYNEQFF. Complete variable domain (other parts from reference TRBV19 and TRBJ2-1): DGGITQSPKYLFRKEGQNVTLSCEQNLNHDAMYWYRQDPGQGLRLIYYSQIVNDFQKGDIAEGYSVSREKKESFPLTVTSAQKNPTAFYLCASSISGSSYNEQFFGPGTRLTVL.

The chain uses TRBV20-1 and TRBJ2-1; D remains ambiguous. With 3 bases removed from V and 4 bases from J, the gap between germline ends came to 10 bases. The CDR3 is 13 residues long. Germline V gene lookup returns CDR1 DFQATT and CDR2 SNEGSKA (reference sequence). The CDR3 DNA is TGCAGTGCTAGTTTACGGGTGTACAATGAGCAGTTCTTC. The encoded protein is CSASLRVYNEQFF.

The chain joins TRBV20-1 to TRBJ2-2; perhaps TRBD1 as D (6 bases). Per germline, CDR1 DFQATT and CDR2 SNEGSKA (reference sequence). This CDR3 is built from 14 residues. The germline V and J ends were trimmed by 0 bases and 7 bases, with 12 bases remaining between them. The CDR3 DNA reads TGCAGTGCTAGAGATTTTCAGGGGAGCGGGGAGCTGTTTTTT. The encoded protein is CSARDFQGSGELFF.

This clonotype was observed a few times. The chain has TRBV24-1 and TRBJ2-6; TRBD2 is a possible D gene (5 bases). Germline CDR1 is KGHDR and CDR2 is SFDVKD. Trimming took off 2 bases at V and 0 bases at J, with 10 bases between the two ends. CDR3 length: 17 amino acids. CDR3 sequence (DNA): TGTGCCACCAGTGATTCGGACTCTTACTCTGGGGCCAACGTCCTGACTTTC. Protein sequence: CATSDSDSYSGANVLTF.

The chain uses TRBV9 and TRBJ2-3; D is possibly TRBD1 (5 bases). The length of the CDR3 is 14 residues. CDR1 is SGDLS, CDR2 YYNGEE, per germline. The ends were cut back, 5 bases at V and 2 bases at J, with 12 bases in the middle. In nucleotides, the CDR3 is TGTGCCAGCAGAGGGGCTTCAGACACAGATACGCAGTATTTT. Its translation is CASRGASDTDTQYF.

This clonotype was counted ten times or more. The chain has TRBV7-2 and TRBJ2-4; possible D gene TRBD1, 5 bases. The CDR3 contains 14 residues. Between the trimmed V and J ends, which lost 0 bases and 6 bases, there was a span of 9 bases. Germline V lookup: CDR1 SGHTA, CDR2 FQGNSA. For the CDR3, the DNA is TGTGCCAGCAGCTTAGCGGGGCGGATAAACATTCAGTACTTC. Its protein is CASSLAGRINIQYF.

CDR3 region: CASRIYLFGRRGTGELFF. The DNA for the CDR3 is TGTGCCAGCAGAATATATTTATTCGGGCGGAGGGGCACCGGGGAGCTGTTTTTT. V gene TRBV6-1 combines with J gene TRBJ2-2; D may be TRBD2 (6 bases). Trimming shortened V by 6 bases and J by 4 bases, and 24 bases separated the two germline ends. The germline CDR1 and CDR2 sequences are MNHNS and SASEGT. This CDR3 region has 18 residues.

This chain links TRBV2 with TRBJ2-2, with TRBD2 as a possible D gene (5 bases). The CDR3 is 13 amino acids. V was trimmed by 6 bases and J by 7 bases, leaving 12 bases between them. Germline V gene lookup returns CDR1 SNHLY and CDR2 FYNNEI. The CDR3 DNA reads as TGTGCCAGCAGCGGCGGGCCAGTCGGGGAGCTGTTTTTT. Amino acid sequence: CASSGGPVGELFF.

This clonotype has a count of ten or more. The rearrangement joins TRBV9 to TRBJ1-1; a weak D match, TRBD1 (6 bases). Germline values: CDR1 SGDLS, CDR2 YYNGEE. The CDR3 is 14 residues long. V was clipped by 5 bases and J by 5 bases, with 16 bases between them. The CDR3 DNA reads TGTGCCAGCAGTGTCGGAGGGGGTGGGACTGAAGCTTTCTTT. Translating gives CASSVGGGGTEAFF. Full variable domain (missing parts from reference TRBV9 and TRBJ1-1): DSGVTQTPKHLITATGQRVTLRCSPRSGDLSVYWYQQSLDQGLQFLIQYYNGEERAKGNILERFSAQQFPDLHSELNLSSLELGDSALYFCASSVGGGGTEAFFGQGTRLTVV.

This clonotype was recorded a few times. This sequence joins TRBV5-6 and TRBJ2-2, with D unclear. This CDR3 is 14 amino acids long. Trimming pared 4 bases from V and 0 bases from J, leaving 7 bases between. Looked up from germline, CDR1 is SGHDT and CDR2 is YYEEEE. Here the CDR3 reads CASSTIANTGELFF. The CDR3 nucleotides are TGTGCCAGCAGCACCATCGCGAACACCGGGGAGCTGTTTTTT.

This clonotype came up many times. The V call is TRBV7-6, the J call TRBJ1-5; D remains unclear. V was cut by 1 base and J by 5 bases, with 18 bases left in between. The CDR3 runs 17 residues. The germline V gene encodes CDR1 SGHVS and CDR2 FNYEAQ. The CDR3 region is CASSLEVGGITDQPQHF. DNA for the CDR3: TGTGCCAGCAGCTTAGAGGTCGGCGGAATAACAGATCAGCCCCAGCATTTT.

As to this clonotype: This may arise from a read error, as a much more abundant clone is one base away. The CDR3 does not close with the conserved phenylalanine or tryptophan, likely indicating a read error. J is TRBJ2-7 and V is TRBV11-2; D tentatively reads TRBD1 or TRBD2 (6 bases each). The V end lost 8 bases, the J end lost 1 base, and 12 bases lay between the germline ends. Germline CDR1 is SGHAT and CDR2 is FQNNGV. The CDR3 is made up of 13 amino acids. Here the CDR3 DNA reads TGTGCCAGCCGGGGGCAGGAGTCCTACGAGCAGTACCTC. Residues: CASRGQESYEQYL.

Here the CDR3 reads CASSFGSRRDTQYF. The CDR3 DNA reads TGTGCCAGCAGTTTCGGAAGCCGCCGAGATACGCAGTATTTT. The rearrangement joins TRBV12-3 or TRBV12-4 to TRBJ2-3; D is unclear. The CDR3 covers 14 residues. V lost 3 bases and J 5 bases, leaving 12 bases between the germline ends.

The V call is TRBV7-2, the J call TRBJ2-2; 10 nucleotides agree with TRBD1. CDR1 and CDR2 from the germline V gene are SGHTA and FQGNSA. The CDR3 is made up of 15 amino acids. The trim removed 5 bases at V and 4 bases at J, leaving 4 bases unmatched. The CDR3 nucleotides are TGTGCCAGCAGCCTCAGGACAGGGGGCACCGGGGAGCTGTTTTTT. Translating it yields CASSLRTGGTGELFF.

This clonotype was counted a few times. The rearrangement links TRBV11-2 to TRBJ1-6; TRBD1 matches at 7 bases. The V gene's germline CDR1 is SGHAT and CDR2 FQNNGV. V dropped 6 bases and J dropped 9; count of bases not matched to a gene: 8. The CDR3 is 14 amino acids. Here the CDR3 reads CASRSPDRRSPLHF. Here the CDR3 DNA reads TGTGCCAGCAGGTCTCCGGACAGGCGTTCACCCCTCCACTTT.

This clonotype was observed a handful of times. The V gene is TRBV20-1, the J gene TRBJ2-7, with 13 bases identical to TRBD2. This CDR3 is 15 amino acids long. Germline CDR1 DFQATT, CDR2 SNEGSKA (reference sequence). The V segment lost 1 base and the J segment 3 bases; nucleotides outside the gene matches: 3. CDR3 nucleotides: TGCAGTGCTAGAGGGGGACTAGCGGGACTCTACGAGCAGTACTTC. As protein: CSARGGLAGLYEQYF.

This clonotype has more than one count but fewer than ten. This chain links TRBV7-9 with TRBJ2-3; D not certain. With 5 bases removed from V and 2 bases from J, the gap between germline ends came to 11 bases. Germline V gene lookup returns CDR1 SEHNR and CDR2 FQNEAQ (reference sequence). This CDR3 comprises 14 residues. The CDR3 region is CASSPILSTDTQYF. The CDR3 DNA reads as TGTGCCAGCAGCCCAATTTTGTCCACAGATACGCAGTATTTT.

This clonotype was counted only a few times. The rearrangement links TRBV29-1 to TRBJ2-3, with D perhaps given as TRBD1 or TRBD2 (5 bases each). Trimming pared 6 bases from V and 2 bases from J, leaving 12 bases between. CDR1 is SQVTM and CDR2 is ANQGSEA in the germline V gene. The CDR3 length is 13 residues. Here the CDR3 DNA reads TGCAGCGTCCCCGGGACCATCACAGATACGCAGTATTTT. It yields the protein CSVPGTITDTQYF.

The DNA of the CDR3 is TGTGCCAGCAGTTATTCCGGGACAGGGGCGGCTGGGGCCAACGTCCTGACTTTC. Encoded protein: CASSYSGTGAAGANVLTF. The chain uses TRBV6-5 and TRBJ2-6, with TRBD1 matching over 10 bases. In germline, CDR1 is MNHEY, CDR2 SVGAGI. The CDR3 is 18 residues long. The trim removed 3 bases at V and 2 bases at J, leaving 7 bases unmatched.

This clonotype was found many times. This chain connects TRBV3-1 to TRBJ1-3, with D unresolved. Trimming removed 3 bases from V and 1 base from J, with 4 bases in between. Germline lookup yields CDR1 LGHDT and CDR2 YNNKEL (reference sequence). This CDR3 region has 13 residues. The chain's CDR3 is CASSHGSGNTIYF. CDR3 nucleotide sequence: TGTGCCAGCAGCCACGGTTCTGGAAACACCATATATTTT.

The chain joins TRBV7-9 to TRBJ2-2; TRBD1 matches 7 bases. Germline-derived CDR1 and CDR2 are SEHNR and FQNEAQ (reference sequence). V lost 1 base, J lost 8 bases, and 4 bases stayed unmatched. The CDR3 is 14 amino acids. Here the CDR3 DNA reads TGTGCCAGCAGCTTAGAGGGGACAGCTGGGGAGCTGTTTTTT. Translated, it gives CASSLEGTAGELFF.

This clonotype was seen at least ten times. This chain uses TRBV5-8 with TRBJ2-5; D remains unclear. Trimming cost V 0 bases and J 2 bases, with 8 bases left between them. Germline assignment: CDR1 SGHTS and CDR2 YDEGEE. This CDR3 has 14 amino acids. The CDR3 sequence is CASSLDHQQETQYF. CDR3 DNA sequence: TGTGCCAGCAGCTTGGATCACCAGCAAGAGACCCAGTACTTC.

This clonotype was detected only a few times. The rearrangement joins TRBV30 to TRBJ1-5; tentatively, D is TRBD1 (5 bases). The CDR3 extends over 21 amino acids. The germline CDR1 and CDR2 sequences are GTSNPN and SVGIG (reference sequence). V was cut by 2 bases and J by 0 bases, with 29 bases left in between. CDR3 DNA: TGTGCCTGGAGTCCAACCACCCGGGACGGAAATCTGAACAATAGCAATCAGCCCCAGCATTTT. Translating gives CAWSPTTRDGNLNNSNQPQHF.

This clonotype was detected once. This chain links TRBV27 with TRBJ1-1; possible D gene TRBD1, 5 bases. Germline CDR1 reads MNHEY; CDR2 reads SMNVEV (reference sequence). V lost 8 bases and J 4 bases, leaving 20 bases between the germline ends. This CDR3 comprises 15 residues. The CDR3 protein is CASGNTRVVGTEAFF. The CDR3 DNA follows: TGTGCCAGCGGCAATACCAGGGTAGTAGGCACTGAAGCTTTCTTT.

In its sample, this clonotype was seen many times. The chain recombines TRBV2 with TRBJ2-5, with 12 positions matching TRBD2. Per the germline V gene, CDR1 is SNHLY and CDR2 is FYNNEI. Trimming at V came to 7 bases and at J to 5 bases, leaving 14 bases not matched to a gene. This CDR3 is 17 amino acids long. The DNA of the CDR3 is TGTGCCAGCAACGAGTGGCTTCTAGCGGGAGGGCAGGAGACCCAGTACTTC. Translation gives CASNEWLLAGGQETQYF. Full variable domain (remainder filled in from reference TRBV2 and TRBJ2-5): EPEVTQTPSHQVTQMGQEVILRCVPISNHLYFYWYRQILGQKVEFLVSFYNNEISEKSEIFDDQFSVERPDGSNFTLKIRSTKLEDSAMYFCASNEWLLAGGQETQYFGPGTRLLVL.

Ten or more counts support this clonotype. The chain recombines TRBV7-2 with TRBJ1-4; TRBD1 aligns across 12 bases. The CDR3 has 15 amino acids. J gave up 8 bases and V 7 bases, and 8 bases lay outside the gene matches. Germline CDR1 reads SGHTA; CDR2 reads FQGNSA. The CDR3 coding sequence is TGTGCCAGCACTTTCTCCGGGACAGGGGGCGAAAAACTGTTTTTT. Protein product: CASTFSGTGGEKLFF.

The chain couples TRBV5-1 to TRBJ2-2, with D uncertain. The germline CDR1 and CDR2 sequences are SGHRS and YFSETQ. The CDR3 totals 14 residues. The V and J ends lost 9 bases and 2 bases respectively, with 14 bases between them. This chain's CDR3 is CATSRQVNTGELFF. The CDR3 nucleotides read TGCGCCACCTCACGCCAAGTTAACACCGGGGAGCTGTTTTTT.

This clonotype showed up many times. The chain recombines TRBV28 with TRBJ2-7; TRBD2 matches 10 bases. V shed 6 bases, J shed 2 bases, and the junction held 4 bases outside the gene matches. The CDR3 consists of 14 residues. Germline-derived CDR1 and CDR2 are MDHEN and SYDVKM. The CDR3 nucleotides read TGTGCCAGCAGCGAGCGGGGGGGCCCCTACGAGCAGTACTTC. The encoded protein is CASSERGGPYEQYF.